These 31 T cell receptor beta chains share one sample of origin, sequenced in a study of T cell responses to AZD1222 COVID-19 vaccine. Measured with immunoSEQ multiplex PCR; TCRdb has only the in-frame clones, and not every one. The table lists 100,000 to 150,000 clones, 75% to 90% of them singletons. The sequenced sample was peripheral blood, obtained on day 0 of AZD1222 vaccination. These receptors all come from an adult in good health.

This sequence joins TRBV5-5 and TRBJ2-2, with TRBD1 matching 10 bases. Germline CDR1 is SGHKS and CDR2 is YYEKEE (reference sequence). Unmatched junction bases numbered 3, after V lost 4 bases and J lost 6 bases. The CDR3 runs to 14 residues. The chain's CDR3 is CASSTGTGAGELFF. DNA of the CDR3: TGTGCCAGCAGCACCGGGACAGGGGCCGGGGAGCTGTTTTTT. Filled out from reference TRBV5-5 and TRBJ2-2, the complete variable domain reads DAGVTQSPTHLIKTRGQQVTLRCSPISGHKSVSWYQQVLGQGPQFIFQYYEKEERGRGNFPDRFSARQFPNYSSELNVNALLLGDSALYLCASSTGTGAGELFFGEGSRLTVL.

The chain has TRBV19 and TRBJ2-5; 8 bases line up with TRBD1. This CDR3 region has 14 residues. V lost 4 bases, J lost 5 bases, and 6 bases stayed unmatched. Germline V gene lookup returns CDR1 LNHDA and CDR2 SQIVND (reference sequence). This CDR3 is CASSKDRGEETQYF. The CDR3 DNA is TGTGCCAGTAGTAAAGACAGGGGAGAGGAGACCCAGTACTTC.

The chain carries TRBV4-3 and TRBJ2-3; D is perhaps TRBD2 (5 bases). Trimming took 3 bases from V and 5 from J, leaving 9 bases between them. This CDR3 spans 13 amino acids. Germline values: CDR1 LGHNA, CDR2 YSLEER. The CDR3 sequence is CASSQDFGDTQYF. Written as DNA, the CDR3 is TGCGCCAGCAGCCAGGACTTTGGAGATACGCAGTATTTT.

This clone was recorded only once. This sequence joins TRBV30 and TRBJ1-2; D remains unclear. CDR1 GTSNPN and CDR2 SVGIG come from the germline V gene (reference sequence). V was shortened by 2 bases and J by 0 bases, with 10 bases between the two germline ends. This CDR3 region has 14 residues. CDR3 nucleotide sequence: TGTGCCTGGAGTTTCACCATCGCTAACTATGGCTACACCTTC. Protein: CAWSFTIANYGYTF.

The rearrangement links TRBV6-5 to TRBJ1-4; 8 bases align to TRBD1. Unmatched junction bases numbered 7, after V lost 7 bases and J lost 6 bases. CDR1 MNHEY and CDR2 SVGAGI come from the germline V gene. This CDR3 has 14 amino acids. CDR3 amino acids: CASTLSTGDEKLFF. CDR3 sequence (DNA): TGTGCCAGCACTCTATCGACAGGGGATGAAAAACTGTTTTTT.

In regard to this clone: An end of the junction does not agree with germline; a read error may underlie this. The rearrangement uses TRBV9 and TRBJ1-1; D not resolved. Germline V gives CDR1 SGDLS, CDR2 YYNGEE. This CDR3 contains 13 residues. The CDR3 DNA is TGTGCCAGCAGCGGTAGAGTGAACGCTGAAGCTTTCTTT. Translating gives CASSGRVNAEAFF. Supplemented by reference TRBV9 and TRBJ1-1, the full variable domain reads DSGVTQTPKHLITATGQRVTLRCSPRSGDLSVYWYQQSLDQGLQFLIQYYNGEERAKGNILERFSAQQFPDLHSELNLSSLELGDSALYFCASSGRVNAEAFFGQGTRLTVV.

V and J are TRBV14 and TRBJ2-3; D call uncertain. Germline CDR1 and CDR2: SGHDN and FVKESK. The CDR3 has 14 amino acids. V shed 1 base and J shed 4 bases, with 9 bases lying between them. CDR3 in DNA: TGTGCCAGCAGCCAAGGGTCACGGGCAGATACGCAGTATTTT. The encoded protein is CASSQGSRADTQYF.

The chain combines TRBV6-6 with TRBJ2-5; D may correspond to TRBD1 or TRBD2 (6 bases each). The CDR3 totals 14 residues. CDR1 is MNHNY and CDR2 is SVGAGI in the germline V gene (reference sequence). V was trimmed by 4 bases and J by 4 bases, leaving 13 bases between them. CDR3 residues: CASSSTGGGETQYF. The CDR3 DNA sequence: TGTGCCAGCAGTTCAACAGGAGGGGGAGAGACCCAGTACTTC.

This clone occurred once. The chain is built from TRBV12-3 or TRBV12-4 and TRBJ2-7, with D perhaps matching TRBD1 or TRBD2 (5 bases each). V gave up 6 bases and J gave up 6 bases, with 9 bases separating them. CDR3 length: 11 amino acids. CDR3 DNA: TGTGCCAGCAGACTGGGGGTCGAGCAGTACTTC. Translating it yields CASRLGVEQYF.

V is TRBV19 and J is TRBJ1-5, with D unclear. The germline gives CDR1 LNHDA, CDR2 SQIVND (reference sequence). Trimming removed 7 bases from V and 4 bases from J, with 17 bases in between. The CDR3 is 15 residues long. The CDR3 spells CASKGWARGNQPQHF. The CDR3 coding sequence is TGTGCCAGTAAAGGGTGGGCCCGAGGTAATCAGCCCCAGCATTTT.

The V gene is TRBV6-6, the J gene TRBJ2-3; D unclear. V lost 5 bases and J 2 bases, leaving 11 bases between the germline ends. The CDR3 totals 14 residues. The germline V gene encodes CDR1 MNHNY and CDR2 SVGAGI (reference sequence). The CDR3 sequence is CASSPAGNTDTQYF. The CDR3 nucleotides read TGTGCCAGCAGTCCGGCAGGAAACACAGATACGCAGTATTTT.

This rearrangement joins TRBV6-5 to TRBJ1-4, with 7 bases identical to TRBD1. V was pared by 7 bases and J by 5 bases, with 7 bases of the junction left unmatched. CDR1 is MNHEY and CDR2 is SVGAGI in the germline V gene. The CDR3 sequence is 14 residues long. CDR3 nucleotides: TGTGCCAGCACTTCCGGGACAGCGAATGAAAAACTGTTTTTT. As protein: CASTSGTANEKLFF.

V gene TRBV11-2 combines with J gene TRBJ2-7; D may be TRBD1 or TRBD2 (5 bases each). Germline assignment: CDR1 SGHAT and CDR2 FQNNGV. Between the trimmed V and J ends, which lost 4 bases and 4 bases, there was a span of 11 bases. The CDR3 extends over 13 amino acids. In nucleotides, the CDR3 is TGTGCCAGCAGCTCGGGACGCCTATACGAGCAGTACTTC. Protein product: CASSSGRLYEQYF.

V is TRBV30 and J is TRBJ1-1; D might be TRBD1 (6 bases). Germline V CDR1 and CDR2: GTSNPN, SVGIG (reference sequence). V lost 4 bases and J lost 0, with 18 bases in between. The CDR3 length is 16 residues. DNA for the CDR3: TGTGCCTGGACCCCGGTCGGAACAGGGTTGAACACTGAAGCTTTCTTT. This encodes CAWTPVGTGLNTEAFF.

The rearrangement joins TRBV6-5 to TRBJ1-2; D uncertain. The germline gives CDR1 MNHEY, CDR2 SVGAGI. V lost 0 bases and J lost 5, with 10 bases in between. The CDR3 has 14 amino acids. Written as DNA, the CDR3 is TGTGCCAGCAGTTACTCCGAGGAAGAGTATGGCTACACCTTC. This codes for CASSYSEEEYGYTF.

This clone occurred once. The V gene is TRBV19, the J gene TRBJ2-2; no firm D call. Trimming took off 7 bases at V and 6 bases at J, with 9 bases between the two ends. The CDR3 consists of 12 residues. CDR1 and CDR2 (germline): LNHDA, SQIVND (reference sequence). CDR3 sequence (DNA): TGTGCCAGTACCCAGGACCCCGGGGAGCTGTTTTTT. Protein product: CASTQDPGELFF.

The chain combines TRBV7-9 with TRBJ1-1; no clear D. Germline assignment: CDR1 SEHNR and CDR2 FQNEAQ (reference sequence). The germline V and J ends were trimmed by 4 bases and 3 bases, with 6 bases remaining between them. This CDR3 contains 12 residues. CDR3 nucleotides: TGTGCCAGCAGCTCGGGTTACACTGAAGCTTTCTTT. It specifies CASSSGYTEAFF. The full variable domain, its missing parts supplied by reference TRBV7-9 and TRBJ1-1, is DTGVSQNPRHKITKRGQNVTFRCDPISEHNRLYWYRQTLGQGPEFLTYFQNEAQLEKSRLLSDRFSAERPKGSFSTLEIQRTEQGDSAMYLCASSSGYTEAFFGQGTRLTVV.

V gene TRBV19 combines with J gene TRBJ1-1, with 8 bases matching TRBD1. J lost 5 bases, V lost 6 bases, and 14 bases had no gene match. Germline loops: CDR1 LNHDA, CDR2 SQIVND (reference sequence). There are 16 residues in the CDR3. Written as DNA, the CDR3 is TGTGCCAGTAGGTCGAGCCGACAGGGGAGGAATACTGAAGCTTTCTTT. It yields the protein CASRSSRQGRNTEAFF.

The chain joins TRBV7-9 to TRBJ2-6; D is undetermined. There are 17 residues in the CDR3. CDR1 is SEHNR and CDR2 is FQNEAQ in the germline V gene (reference sequence). Trimming cost V 1 base and J 0 bases, with 10 bases left between them. The CDR3 reads CASSLGGSFSGANVLTF. CDR3 sequence (DNA): TGTGCCAGCAGCTTAGGTGGTAGCTTCTCTGGGGCCAACGTCCTGACTTTC.

This chain's CDR3 is CASKRLKGEQFF. For the CDR3, the DNA is TGTGCCAGCAAGCGGCTGAAGGGTGAGCAGTTCTTC. The rearrangement links TRBV28 to TRBJ2-1, with a weak D call TRBD2 (5 bases). V dropped 7 bases and J dropped 9 bases, with 13 bases sitting between them. Germline-derived CDR1 and CDR2 are MDHEN and SYDVKM. The CDR3 is made up of 12 amino acids.

This chain connects TRBV7-6 to TRBJ2-5; D is possibly TRBD1 or TRBD2 (5 bases each). The V gene's germline CDR1 is SGHVS and CDR2 FNYEAQ. The V gene lost 4 bases and the J gene lost 2 bases, with 8 bases spanning the gap. The CDR3 has 13 residues. The CDR3 region is CASSSGRQETQYF. CDR3 nucleotides: TGTGCCAGCAGCTCGGGGCGTCAAGAGACCCAGTACTTC.

This sequence joins TRBV27 and TRBJ1-1; no definite D call. The germline CDR1 and CDR2 sequences are MNHEY and SMNVEV (reference sequence). V was cut by 4 bases and J by 8 bases, with 11 bases left in between. The CDR3 covers 12 residues. In nucleotides, the CDR3 is TGTGCCAGCAGTTCACGGGCCTCAGAAGCTTTCTTT. This sequence encodes CASSSRASEAFF.

The chain is built from TRBV2 and TRBJ2-3; 8 bases are a match to TRBD2. V lost 3 bases and J lost 5; bases outside the gene matches: 10. Germline loops: CDR1 SNHLY, CDR2 FYNNEI. This CDR3 region has 16 residues. The CDR3 spells CASSEPGTRWGDTQYF. The CDR3 DNA sequence: TGTGCCAGCAGTGAGCCCGGGACTAGGTGGGGAGATACGCAGTATTTT.

The J gene is TRBJ1-5, the V gene TRBV19, with D uncertain. CDR1 and CDR2 (germline): LNHDA, SQIVND (reference sequence). The CDR3 runs 14 residues. Trimming cost V 1 base and J 0 bases, with 4 bases left between them. The CDR3 protein is CASSIVYSNQPQHF. The CDR3 DNA reads as TGTGCCAGTAGTATAGTCTATAGCAATCAGCCCCAGCATTTT.

The chain uses TRBV23-1 and TRBJ1-5; TRBD1 might be the D (6 bases). TRBV23-1 is annotated as an ORF whose role is uncertain. This CDR3 region has 17 residues. V was clipped by 4 bases and J by 2 bases, with 18 bases between them. CDR3 DNA sequence: TGCGCCAGCAGTCTCCCGTATAACAGGGACGGCAATCAGCCCCAGCATTTT. Amino acids: CASSLPYNRDGNQPQHF.

The chain is built from TRBV5-5 and TRBJ2-7, with D hard to call. Germline V CDR1 and CDR2: SGHKS, YYEKEE (reference sequence). Trimming left V 2 bases short and J 3 bases short, with 12 bases between. CDR3 size: 14 residues. This CDR3 reads CASSLGYRVYEQYF. DNA of the CDR3: TGTGCCAGCAGCTTAGGGTATCGGGTCTACGAGCAGTACTTC. The variable domain in full, completed from reference TRBV5-5 and TRBJ2-7, reads DAGVTQSPTHLIKTRGQQVTLRCSPISGHKSVSWYQQVLGQGPQFIFQYYEKEERGRGNFPDRFSARQFPNYSSELNVNALLLGDSALYLCASSLGYRVYEQYFGPGTRLTVT.

This rearrangement joins TRBV4-3 to TRBJ2-1, with D tentatively TRBD2 (6 bases). Trimming shortened V by 2 bases and J by 0 bases, and 17 bases separated the two germline ends. The CDR3 contains 18 residues. Germline assignment: CDR1 LGHNA and CDR2 YSLEER. In DNA form, the CDR3 reads TGCGCCAGCAGCCAACGTGGCCAGGAGGGGAGCTCCTACAATGAGCAGTTCTTC. Translated, it gives CASSQRGQEGSSYNEQFF.

This clone was counted once. The V call is TRBV27, the J call TRBJ2-7; D is uncertain. Trimming stripped 6 bases from V and 2 bases from J, with 11 bases between. CDR1 and CDR2 (germline): MNHEY, SMNVEV (reference sequence). CDR3 length: 13 amino acids. CDR3 sequence reads: CASRERATYEQYF. For the CDR3, the DNA is TGTGCCAGCAGGGAGAGAGCCACCTACGAGCAGTACTTC.

The genes are TRBV7-9 and TRBJ1-2; TRBD1 matches at 8 bases. CDR3 length: 15 amino acids. Germline V gene sequence: CDR1 SEHNR, CDR2 FQNEAQ (reference sequence). With 5 bases clipped from V and 0 bases from J, the junction kept 5 bases outside the gene matches. The CDR3 nucleotides are TGTGCCAGCAGCCAGGGGGCCGGAGCTAACTATGGCTACACCTTC. It translates to CASSQGAGANYGYTF. Drawing the rest from reference TRBV7-9 and TRBJ1-2, the complete variable domain is DTGVSQNPRHKITKRGQNVTFRCDPISEHNRLYWYRQTLGQGPEFLTYFQNEAQLEKSRLLSDRFSAERPKGSFSTLEIQRTEQGDSAMYLCASSQGAGANYGYTFGSGTRLTVV.

The chain carries TRBV15 and TRBJ1-1; tentative D call: TRBD1 (5 bases). Germline V CDR1 and CDR2: LNHNV, YYDKDF (reference sequence). The CDR3 extends over 16 amino acids. Trimming stripped 3 bases from V and 1 base from J, with 15 bases between. In DNA form, the CDR3 reads TGTGCCACCAGCAGCTCTGGGGGAGGGAAGAACACTGAAGCTTTCTTT. Protein sequence: CATSSSGGGKNTEAFF.

The genes are TRBV9 and TRBJ1-5, with D possibly being TRBD1 (5 bases). The CDR3 contains 14 residues. The germline gives CDR1 SGDLS, CDR2 YYNGEE. V lost 0 bases, J lost 8 bases, and 12 bases lay in between. The CDR3 reads CASSVAGTAEPQHF. CDR3 in DNA: TGTGCCAGCAGCGTAGCTGGGACCGCGGAGCCCCAGCATTTT.